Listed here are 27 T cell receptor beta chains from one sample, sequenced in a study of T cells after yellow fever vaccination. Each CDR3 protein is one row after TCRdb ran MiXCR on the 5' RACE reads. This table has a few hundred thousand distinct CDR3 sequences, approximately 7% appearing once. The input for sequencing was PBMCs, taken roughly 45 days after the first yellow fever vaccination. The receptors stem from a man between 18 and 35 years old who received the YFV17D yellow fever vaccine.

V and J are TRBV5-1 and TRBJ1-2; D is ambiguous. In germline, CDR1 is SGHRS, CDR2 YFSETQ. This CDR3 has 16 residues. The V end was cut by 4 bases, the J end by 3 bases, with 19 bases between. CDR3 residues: CASSRLVTKDHYGYTF. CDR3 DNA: TGCGCCAGCAGCCGCCTCGTCACAAAGGACCACTATGGCTACACCTTC.

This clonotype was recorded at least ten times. DNA for the CDR3: TGTGCCAGCAGTGATTTCGACACTGAAGCTTTCTTT. Protein: CASSDFDTEAFF. This sequence joins TRBV6-1 and TRBJ1-1; D is unclear. The CDR3 totals 12 residues. CDR1 and CDR2 (germline): MNHNS, SASEGT. V gave up 3 bases and J gave up 3 bases, with 5 bases separating them.

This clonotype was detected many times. In DNA, the CDR3 is TGTGCCAGCAGTTTACAGGTGCGGGAGCAGTTCTTC. This sequence encodes CASSLQVREQFF. The chain is built from TRBV12-3 or TRBV12-4 and TRBJ2-1; D gene unclear. V lost 2 bases and J 10 bases, leaving 9 bases between the germline ends. The CDR3 spans 12 residues.

The CDR3 protein is CASSFVRGDLLFF. The DNA of the CDR3 is TGTGCCAGCAGCTTCGTCAGGGGAGATCTCCTGTTCTTC. The rearrangement uses TRBV5-7 and TRBJ2-1; possible D gene TRBD1, 6 bases. TRBV5-7 is treated as an ORF (open reading frame) with a function not yet certain. The CDR3 extends over 13 amino acids. V was trimmed by 2 bases and J by 15 bases, leaving 18 bases between them.

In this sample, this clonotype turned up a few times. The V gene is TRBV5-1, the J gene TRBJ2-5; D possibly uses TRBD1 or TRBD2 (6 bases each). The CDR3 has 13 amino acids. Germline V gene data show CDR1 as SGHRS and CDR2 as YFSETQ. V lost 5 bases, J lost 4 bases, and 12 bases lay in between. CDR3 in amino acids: CASRIGGRETQYF. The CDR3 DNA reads TGCGCCAGCAGGATAGGGGGGAGAGAGACCCAGTACTTC.

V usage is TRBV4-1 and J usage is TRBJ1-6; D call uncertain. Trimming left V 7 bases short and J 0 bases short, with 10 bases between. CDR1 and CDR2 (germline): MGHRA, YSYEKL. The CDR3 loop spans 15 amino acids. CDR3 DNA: TGCGCCAGCAAGATCGGGGTCTCCTATAATTCACCCCTCCACTTT. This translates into CASKIGVSYNSPLHF.

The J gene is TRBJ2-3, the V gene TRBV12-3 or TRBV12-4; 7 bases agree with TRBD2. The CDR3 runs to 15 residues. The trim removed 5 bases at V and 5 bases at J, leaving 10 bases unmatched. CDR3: CASSPRGGGGDTQYF. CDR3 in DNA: TGTGCCAGCAGTCCCCGTGGCGGGGGAGGAGATACGCAGTATTTT.

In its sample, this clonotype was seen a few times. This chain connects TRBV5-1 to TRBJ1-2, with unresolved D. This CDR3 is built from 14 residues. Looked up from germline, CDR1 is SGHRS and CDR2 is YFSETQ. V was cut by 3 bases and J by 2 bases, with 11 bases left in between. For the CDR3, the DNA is TGCGCCAGCAGCTATAGGACGGACAACTATGGCTACACCTTC. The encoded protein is CASSYRTDNYGYTF.

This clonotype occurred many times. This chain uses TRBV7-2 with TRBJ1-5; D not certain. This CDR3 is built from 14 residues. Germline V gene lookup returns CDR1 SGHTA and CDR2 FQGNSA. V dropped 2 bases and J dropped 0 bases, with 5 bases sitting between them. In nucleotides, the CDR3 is TGTGCCAGCAGCTTATACGGTAGCAATCAGCCCCAGCATTTT. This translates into CASSLYGSNQPQHF.

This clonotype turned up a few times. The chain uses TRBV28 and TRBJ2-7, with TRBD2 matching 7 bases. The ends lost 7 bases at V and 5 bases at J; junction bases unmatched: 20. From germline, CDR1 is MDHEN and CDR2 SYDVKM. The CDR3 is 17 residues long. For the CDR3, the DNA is TGTGCCAGCACCCCAACGGGGGGACTCTCCCCTTCCGACGAGCAGTACGTC. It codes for CASTPTGGLSPSDEQYV.

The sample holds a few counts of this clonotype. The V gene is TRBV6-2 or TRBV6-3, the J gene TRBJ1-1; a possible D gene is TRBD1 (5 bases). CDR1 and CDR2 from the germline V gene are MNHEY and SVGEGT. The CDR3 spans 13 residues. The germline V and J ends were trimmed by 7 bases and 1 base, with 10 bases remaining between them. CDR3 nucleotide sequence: TGTGCCAGCACCGCTCAGGGGAACACTGAAGCTTTCTTT. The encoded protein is CASTAQGNTEAFF.

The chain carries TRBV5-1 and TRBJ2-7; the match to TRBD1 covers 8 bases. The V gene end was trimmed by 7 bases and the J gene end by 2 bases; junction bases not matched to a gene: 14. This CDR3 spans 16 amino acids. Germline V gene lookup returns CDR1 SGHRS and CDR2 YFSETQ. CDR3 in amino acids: CASHEGWAGGTYEQYF. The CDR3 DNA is TGCGCCAGCCACGAGGGATGGGCAGGGGGCACCTACGAGCAGTACTTC. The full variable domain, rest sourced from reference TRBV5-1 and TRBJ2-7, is KAGVTQTPRYLIKTRGQQVTLSCSPISGHRSVSWYQQTPGQGLQFLFEYFSETQRNKGNFPGRFSGRQFSNSRSEMNVSTLELGDSALYLCASHEGWAGGTYEQYFGPGTRLTVT.

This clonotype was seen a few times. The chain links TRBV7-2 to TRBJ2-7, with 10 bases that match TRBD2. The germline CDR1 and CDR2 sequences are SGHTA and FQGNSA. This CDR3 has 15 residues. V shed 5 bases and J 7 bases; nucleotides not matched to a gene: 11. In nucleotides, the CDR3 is TGTGCCAGCAGCCGACCGCTAGCGGGGGTGGGAGAGCAGTACTTC. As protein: CASSRPLAGVGEQYF.

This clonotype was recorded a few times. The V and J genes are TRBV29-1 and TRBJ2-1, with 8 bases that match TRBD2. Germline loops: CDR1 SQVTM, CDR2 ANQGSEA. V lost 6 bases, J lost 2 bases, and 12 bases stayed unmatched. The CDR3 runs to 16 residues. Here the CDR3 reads CSVAGAPGGAYNEQFF. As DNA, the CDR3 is TGCAGCGTCGCCGGTGCCCCGGGGGGGGCCTACAATGAGCAGTTCTTC.

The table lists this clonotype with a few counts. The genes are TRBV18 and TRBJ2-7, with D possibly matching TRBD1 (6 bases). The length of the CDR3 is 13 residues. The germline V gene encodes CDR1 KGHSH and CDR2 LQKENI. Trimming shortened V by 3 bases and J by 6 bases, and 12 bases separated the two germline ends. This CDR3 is CASSPDRSREQYV. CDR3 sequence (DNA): TGTGCCAGCTCACCTGACAGGTCGCGCGAGCAGTACGTC.

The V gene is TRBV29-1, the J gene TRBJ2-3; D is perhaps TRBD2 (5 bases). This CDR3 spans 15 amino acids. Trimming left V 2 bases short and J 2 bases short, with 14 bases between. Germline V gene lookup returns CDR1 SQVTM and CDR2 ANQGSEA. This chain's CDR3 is CSVESPGWVTDTQYF. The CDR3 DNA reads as TGCAGCGTTGAATCCCCGGGGTGGGTCACAGATACGCAGTATTTT.

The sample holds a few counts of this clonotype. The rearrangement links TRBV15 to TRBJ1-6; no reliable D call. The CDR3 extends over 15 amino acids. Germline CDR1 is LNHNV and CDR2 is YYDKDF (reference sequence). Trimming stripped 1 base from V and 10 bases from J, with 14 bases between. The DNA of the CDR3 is TGTGCCACCAGCAGAGTACCGCCGAGAGGATCACCCCTCCACTTT. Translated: CATSRVPPRGSPLHF.

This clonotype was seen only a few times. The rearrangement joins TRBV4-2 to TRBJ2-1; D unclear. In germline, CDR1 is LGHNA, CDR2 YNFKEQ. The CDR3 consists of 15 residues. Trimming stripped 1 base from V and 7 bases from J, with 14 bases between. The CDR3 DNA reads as TGTGCCAGCAGCCAAGGAGGTCTAGTTGGGAATGAGCAGTTCTTC. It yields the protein CASSQGGLVGNEQFF.

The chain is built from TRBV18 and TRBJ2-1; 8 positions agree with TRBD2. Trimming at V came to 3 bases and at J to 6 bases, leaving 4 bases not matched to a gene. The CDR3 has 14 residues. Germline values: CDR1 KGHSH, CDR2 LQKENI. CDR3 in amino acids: CASSPAGGSNEQFF. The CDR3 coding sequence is TGTGCCAGCTCACCTGCGGGGGGCTCCAATGAGCAGTTCTTC.

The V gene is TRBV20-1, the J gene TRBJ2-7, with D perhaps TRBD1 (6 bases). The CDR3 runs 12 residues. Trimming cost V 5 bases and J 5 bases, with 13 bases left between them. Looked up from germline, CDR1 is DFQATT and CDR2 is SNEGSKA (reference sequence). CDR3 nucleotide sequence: TGCAGTGCTGCTGATACAGGGAACGAGCAGTACTTC. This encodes CSAADTGNEQYF.

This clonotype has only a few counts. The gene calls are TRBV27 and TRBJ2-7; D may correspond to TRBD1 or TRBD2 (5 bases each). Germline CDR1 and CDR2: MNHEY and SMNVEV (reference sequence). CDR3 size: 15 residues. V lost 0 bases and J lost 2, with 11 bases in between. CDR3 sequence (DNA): TGTGCCAGCAGTTTATCGACGGGACCCGCCTACGAGCAGTACGTC. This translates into CASSLSTGPAYEQYV.

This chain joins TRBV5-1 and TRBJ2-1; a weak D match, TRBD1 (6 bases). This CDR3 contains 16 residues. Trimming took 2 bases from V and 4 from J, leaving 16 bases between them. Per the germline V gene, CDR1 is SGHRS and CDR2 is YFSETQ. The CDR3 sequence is CASSFGTPPLYNEQFF. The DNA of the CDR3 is TGCGCCAGCAGCTTCGGGACACCCCCCCTTTACAATGAGCAGTTCTTC.

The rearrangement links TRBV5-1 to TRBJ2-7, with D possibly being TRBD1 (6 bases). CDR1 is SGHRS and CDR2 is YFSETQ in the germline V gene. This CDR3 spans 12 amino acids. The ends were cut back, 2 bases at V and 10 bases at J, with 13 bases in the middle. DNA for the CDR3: TGCGCCAGCAGCTTAGAGGGACACCTCCAGTACGTC. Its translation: CASSLEGHLQYV.

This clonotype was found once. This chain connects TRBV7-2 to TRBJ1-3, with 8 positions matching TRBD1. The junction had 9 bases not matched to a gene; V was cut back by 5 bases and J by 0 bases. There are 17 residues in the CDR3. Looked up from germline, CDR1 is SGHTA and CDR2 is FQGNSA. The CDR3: CASSPRTGFSSGNTIYF. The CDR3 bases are TGTGCCAGCAGCCCAAGGACAGGGTTCAGCTCTGGAAACACCATATATTTT.

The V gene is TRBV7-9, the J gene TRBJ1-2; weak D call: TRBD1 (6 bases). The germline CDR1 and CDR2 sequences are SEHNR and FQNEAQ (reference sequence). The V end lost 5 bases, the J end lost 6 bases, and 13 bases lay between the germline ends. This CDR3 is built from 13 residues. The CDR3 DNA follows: TGTGCCAGCAGCCCCAACAGGGTGCATGGCTACACCTTC. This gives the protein CASSPNRVHGYTF.

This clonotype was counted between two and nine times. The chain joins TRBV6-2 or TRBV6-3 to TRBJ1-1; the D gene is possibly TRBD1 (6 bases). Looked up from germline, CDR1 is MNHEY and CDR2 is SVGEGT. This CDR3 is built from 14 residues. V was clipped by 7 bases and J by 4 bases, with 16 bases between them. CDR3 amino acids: CASTKVGARTEAFF. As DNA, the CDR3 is TGTGCCAGCACTAAAGTGGGGGCCCGCACTGAAGCTTTCTTT.

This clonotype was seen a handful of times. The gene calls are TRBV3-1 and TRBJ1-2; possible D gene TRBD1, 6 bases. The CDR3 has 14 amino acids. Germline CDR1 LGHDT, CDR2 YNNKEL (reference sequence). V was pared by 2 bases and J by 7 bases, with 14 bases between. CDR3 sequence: CASSQSEGGSGYTF. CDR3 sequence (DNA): TGTGCCAGCAGCCAATCGGAAGGGGGAAGTGGCTACACCTTC.